Presented here are 20 T cell receptor beta chains from one specimen sequenced in a study of cytomegalovirus exposure and HLA in healthy donors. Clones were sequenced by immunoSEQ multiplex PCR, and TCRdb holds only the in-frame ones, with some missing. The data show roughly 350,000 clones, roughly 89% seen once. The sample taken for sequencing was PBMCs. The receptors were sampled from a woman between 18 and 29 years old in good health and CMV-seronegative.

The gene calls are TRBV18 and TRBJ2-7; 11 bases are shared with TRBD2. CDR3 length: 20 residues. Germline V gives CDR1 KGHSH, CDR2 LQKENI. The V and J ends lost 1 base and 2 bases, in that order; junction bases with no gene match: 16. CDR3 amino acids: CASSPRLLGTSGSLPYEQYF. CDR3 bases: TGTGCCAGCTCACCACGATTGTTAGGTACTAGCGGGAGTTTGCCCTACGAGCAGTACTTC.

The chain joins TRBV28 to TRBJ1-4; the match to TRBD1 covers 7 bases. The CDR3 has 15 amino acids. J was trimmed by 5 bases and V by 7 bases; bases with no gene match: 10. CDR1 MDHEN and CDR2 SYDVKM come from the germline V gene. The CDR3 loop reads CASTSGGTDNEKLFF. DNA for the CDR3: TGTGCCAGCACCAGCGGTGGGACAGACAATGAAAAACTGTTTTTT.

The V gene is TRBV28, the J gene TRBJ2-7; TRBD1 matches at 9 bases. Germline CDR1 MDHEN, CDR2 SYDVKM. This CDR3 has 13 amino acids. V lost 8 bases to trimming and J lost 3 bases; unmatched junction nucleotides: 5. CDR3 DNA sequence: TGTGCCAGCGCAAAGGACAGGGGCTACGAGCAGTACTTC. Protein product: CASAKDRGYEQYF.

The rearrangement links TRBV11-1 to TRBJ2-7; 7 bases agree with TRBD2. After removal of 5 bases from V and 4 bases from J, the junction contained 8 bases not matched to a gene. This CDR3 region has 14 residues. Germline V gene data show CDR1 as SGHAT and CDR2 as FQDESV (reference sequence). The CDR3 reads CASSPLADLYEQYF. CDR3 nucleotides: TGTGCCAGCAGCCCTCTAGCGGACCTATACGAGCAGTACTTC.

The chain joins TRBV20-1 to TRBJ2-5; TRBD2 might be the D (5 bases). With 5 bases removed from V and 11 bases from J, the gap between germline ends came to 15 bases. The CDR3 has 11 amino acids. The germline V gene has CDR1 DFQATT and CDR2 SNEGSKA (reference sequence). The CDR3 sequence is CSAPRSGLQYF. The CDR3 DNA reads as TGCAGTGCTCCCCGGAGCGGTTTACAGTACTTC.

V gene TRBV4-3 combines with J gene TRBJ2-1, with 11 bases aligning to TRBD2. This CDR3 has 20 amino acids. The J segment lost 10 bases and the V segment lost 0 bases, leaving 20 bases of the junction unmatched. Germline V CDR1 and CDR2: LGHNA, YSLEER. The CDR3 nucleotides read TGCGCCAGCAGCCAAGAAATATCGGGACTAGCGGAAACTACGGTGGGAGAGCAGTTCTTC. It translates to CASSQEISGLAETTVGEQFF.

The rearrangement links TRBV4-2 to TRBJ2-4, with D perhaps matching TRBD2 (5 bases). V dropped 0 bases and J dropped 0 bases, with 15 bases sitting between them. CDR3 length: 18 amino acids. Germline values: CDR1 LGHNA, CDR2 YNFKEQ. CDR3 DNA: TGTGCCAGCAGCCAAGACGTAGTGGGGAGTCTAGCCAAAAACATTCAGTACTTC. Its translation: CASSQDVVGSLAKNIQYF.

Worth noting for this clone: The sample has other DNA sequences that encode this CDR3 too. This chain uses TRBV29-1 with TRBJ1-1, with 7 bases fitting TRBD1. Germline lookup yields CDR1 SQVTM and CDR2 ANQGSEA. The CDR3 covers 12 residues. Unmatched junction bases numbered 5, after V lost 6 bases and J lost 4 bases. This chain's CDR3 is CSVGQGGTEAFF. The CDR3 DNA reads as TGCAGCGTCGGGCAGGGGGGCACTGAAGCTTTCTTT. The full variable domain, its missing parts supplied by reference TRBV29-1 and TRBJ1-1, is SAVISQKPSRDICQRGTSLTIQCQVDSQVTMMFWYRQQPGQSLTLIATANQGSEATYESGFVIDKFPISRPNLTFSTLTVSNMSPEDSSIYLCSVGQGGTEAFFGQGTRLTVV.

The genes are TRBV19 and TRBJ2-1, with 7 bases aligning to TRBD2. V shed 3 bases, J shed 0 bases, and the junction held 5 bases outside the gene matches. This CDR3 has 16 residues. CDR1 LNHDA and CDR2 SQIVND come from the germline V gene (reference sequence). CDR3 sequence reads: CASSMAVAGSYNEQFF. For the CDR3, the DNA is TGTGCCAGTAGTATGGCAGTAGCGGGCTCCTACAATGAGCAGTTCTTC.

This chain connects TRBV28 to TRBJ2-5; 7 bases match TRBD1. CDR3 length equals 13 residues. The germline gives CDR1 MDHEN, CDR2 SYDVKM. The V gene end was trimmed by 6 bases and the J gene end by 5 bases; junction bases not matched to a gene: 6. CDR3 DNA sequence: TGTGCCAGCAGACGACAGGGAACGGAGACCCAGTACTTC. Translating it yields CASRRQGTETQYF.

This clone occurred a few times. The rearrangement uses TRBV10-3 and TRBJ1-1; D is undetermined. The germline V gene encodes CDR1 ENHRY and CDR2 SYGVKD. The CDR3 loop spans 13 amino acids. With 6 bases removed from V and 5 bases from J, the gap between germline ends came to 13 bases. The CDR3 loop reads CAIRVAVGTEAFF. DNA for the CDR3: TGTGCCATCAGGGTTGCGGTTGGGACTGAAGCTTTCTTT.

The sample holds a few counts of this clone. This chain joins TRBV5-1 and TRBJ2-7, with TRBD1 matching 7 bases. Germline V gives CDR1 SGHRS, CDR2 YFSETQ. V lost 1 base and J lost 5; bases outside the gene matches: 3. The CDR3 loop spans 13 amino acids. The chain's CDR3 is CASSLLGGHEQYF. The DNA for the CDR3 is TGCGCCAGCAGCTTGTTAGGGGGCCACGAGCAGTACTTC.

V gene TRBV7-6 combines with J gene TRBJ2-5, with TRBD2 as a possible D gene (5 bases). With 5 bases removed from V and 4 bases from J, the gap between germline ends came to 32 bases. There are 20 residues in the CDR3. The germline gives CDR1 SGHVS, CDR2 FNYEAQ. This CDR3 reads CASSPLILYGRLAARETQYF. The CDR3 DNA reads as TGTGCCAGCAGCCCCCTAATTTTGTACGGTCGGCTAGCCGCCAGAGAGACCCAGTACTTC. Looking up the rest from reference TRBV7-6 and TRBJ2-5 gives the full variable domain: GAGVSQSPRYKVTKRGQDVALRCDPISGHVSLYWYRQALGQGPEFLTYFNYEAQQDKSGLPNDRFSAERPEGSISTLTIQRTEQRDSAMYRCASSPLILYGRLAARETQYFGPGTRLLVL.

This chain connects TRBV6-4 to TRBJ1-5; D uncertain. Trimming removed 2 bases from V and 7 bases from J, with 15 bases in between. CDR1 is MRHNA and CDR2 is SNTAGT in the germline V gene. This CDR3 is 15 amino acids long. The CDR3 sequence: CASSDIRPDGQPQHF. The CDR3 nucleotides read TGTGCCAGCAGTGACATCCGCCCCGACGGGCAGCCCCAGCATTTT.

The J gene is TRBJ2-7, the V gene TRBV28; maybe TRBD1 (6 bases). This CDR3 region has 13 residues. The germline V gene has CDR1 MDHEN and CDR2 SYDVKM. V was shortened by 6 bases and J by 3 bases, with 12 bases between the two germline ends. For the CDR3, the DNA is TGTGCCAGCAGCGAGGGACAAAACTACGAGCAGTACTTC. This encodes CASSEGQNYEQYF.

J is TRBJ2-3 and V is TRBV5-1, with TRBD1 matching 9 bases. CDR1 and CDR2 from the germline V gene are SGHRS and YFSETQ. The junction had 8 bases not matched to a gene; V was cut back by 4 bases and J by 2 bases. This CDR3 contains 16 residues. CDR3 in DNA: TGCGCCAGCAGCAGCCAGGGACAGGGAGCCACAGATACGCAGTATTTT. Its translation is CASSSQGQGATDTQYF. The complete variable domain, with remaining parts taken from reference TRBV5-1 and TRBJ2-3, reads KAGVTQTPRYLIKTRGQQVTLSCSPISGHRSVSWYQQTPGQGLQFLFEYFSETQRNKGNFPGRFSGRQFSNSRSEMNVSTLELGDSALYLCASSSQGQGATDTQYFGPGTRLTVL.

The chain recombines TRBV15 with TRBJ2-3; TRBD2 matches 8 bases. The CDR3 covers 15 residues. The J segment lost 1 base and the V segment lost 5 bases, leaving 5 bases of the junction unmatched. Germline V lookup: CDR1 LNHNV, CDR2 YYDKDF (reference sequence). The CDR3 DNA reads as TGTGCCACCAGCTCGTTGACTAGCGGCACAGATACGCAGTATTTT. Translation: CATSSLTSGTDTQYF.

The chain has TRBV27 and TRBJ2-1; a possible D gene is TRBD2 (6 bases). CDR1 is MNHEY, CDR2 SMNVEV, per germline (reference sequence). The CDR3 has 16 amino acids. Trimming stripped 3 bases from V and 9 bases from J, with 21 bases between. The CDR3 nucleotides are TGTGCCAGCAGTTTCGAGCCGGGACTCCCCGTCAGTGAGCAGTTCTTC. Amino acids: CASSFEPGLPVSEQFF.

V usage is TRBV2 and J usage is TRBJ2-3; the D gene is possibly TRBD2 (5 bases). Per the germline V gene, CDR1 is SNHLY and CDR2 is FYNNEI. This CDR3 spans 14 amino acids. V was cut by 2 bases and J by 5 bases, with 11 bases left in between. CDR3 sequence (DNA): TGTGCCAGCAGTGAAAGTACGGGAAGAGATACGCAGTATTTT. Translation: CASSESTGRDTQYF.

V is TRBV6-5 and J is TRBJ2-7, with D maybe TRBD1 (5 bases). The CDR3 contains 15 residues. The germline V and J ends were trimmed by 0 bases and 5 bases, with 14 bases remaining between them. Germline CDR1 and CDR2: MNHEY and SVGAGI. The CDR3: CASSYSSRVSHEQYF. The CDR3 nucleotides read TGTGCCAGCAGTTACTCGTCCAGGGTAAGCCACGAGCAGTACTTC.